This T cell receptor beta chain was sequenced during a study of T cells after yellow fever vaccination. Study-wide findings and caveats: A minor fraction of clonotypes spanned both CD4 and CD8 compartments. After the booster, about 95% of CD4 and about 90% of CD8 primary-response clones were re-detected. Weaker overall was a secondary response that nonetheless peaked faster, on day 5 versus 15.

They built TCR cDNA with 5'RACE template switching, a step that put in a universal primer site and UMIs. Each CDR3 protein gets one entry after TCRdb re-called the 5' RACE reads with MiXCR. Here the sample spans about 360,000 distinct CDR3 sequences, approximately 6% being singletons. On this clonotype: What it recognizes is unknown.

Source: PBMCs, taken 5 days after the yellow fever booster vaccination. The origin of this receptor is a man aged 30 to 45 who received the YFV17D yellow fever vaccine.

DNA for the CDR3: TGTGCCAGCAGCCTATTCGCCACGGGACAGGGGAACTCCTACGAGCAGTACTTC. The encoded protein is CASSLFATGQGNSYEQYF. V usage is TRBV5-6 and J usage is TRBJ2-7; 10 bases agree with TRBD1. Germline CDR1 and CDR2: SGHDT and YYEEEE. The CDR3 covers 18 residues. J lost 0 bases, V lost 4 bases, and 13 bases had no gene match. The entire variable domain, with the rest obtained from reference TRBV5-6 and TRBJ2-7, is as follows: DAGVTQSPTHLIKTRGQQVTLRCSPKSGHDTVSWYQQALGQGPQFIFQYYEEEERQRGNFPDRFSGHQFPNYSSELNVNALLLGDSALYLCASSLFATGQGNSYEQYFGPGTRLTVT.